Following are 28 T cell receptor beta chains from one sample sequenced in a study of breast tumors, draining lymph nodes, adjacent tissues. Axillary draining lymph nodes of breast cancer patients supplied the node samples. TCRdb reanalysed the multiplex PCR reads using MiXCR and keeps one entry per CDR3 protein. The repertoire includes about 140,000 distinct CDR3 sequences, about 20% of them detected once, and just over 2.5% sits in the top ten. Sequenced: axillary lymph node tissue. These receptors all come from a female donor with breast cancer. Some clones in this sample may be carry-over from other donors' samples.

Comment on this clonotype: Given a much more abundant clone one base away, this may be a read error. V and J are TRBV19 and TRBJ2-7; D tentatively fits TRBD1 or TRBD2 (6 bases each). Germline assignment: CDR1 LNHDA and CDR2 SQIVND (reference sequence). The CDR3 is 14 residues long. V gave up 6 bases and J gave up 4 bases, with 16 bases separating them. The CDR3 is CASRRGADFYEQYF. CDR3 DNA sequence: TGTGCCAGTAGAAGGGGGGCCGATTTTTACGAGCAGTACTTC.

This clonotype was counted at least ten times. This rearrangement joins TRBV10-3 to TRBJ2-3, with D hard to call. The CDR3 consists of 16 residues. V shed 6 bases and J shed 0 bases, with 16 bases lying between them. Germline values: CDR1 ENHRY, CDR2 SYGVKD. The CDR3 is CAISVDQTPSTDTQYF. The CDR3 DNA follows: TGTGCCATCAGCGTCGACCAAACGCCTAGCACAGATACGCAGTATTTT.

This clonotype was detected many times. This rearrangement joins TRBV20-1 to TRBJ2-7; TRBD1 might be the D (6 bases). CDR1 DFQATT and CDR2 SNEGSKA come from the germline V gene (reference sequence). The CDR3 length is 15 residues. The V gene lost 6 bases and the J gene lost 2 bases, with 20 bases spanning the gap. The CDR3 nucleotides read TGCAGTGCAGAGAAACCCGACAGGAAAACCTACGAGCAGTACTTC. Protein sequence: CSAEKPDRKTYEQYF.

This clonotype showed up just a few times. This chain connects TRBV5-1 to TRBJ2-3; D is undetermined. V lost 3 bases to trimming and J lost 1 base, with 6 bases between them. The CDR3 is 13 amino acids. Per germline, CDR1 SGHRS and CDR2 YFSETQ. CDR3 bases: TGCGCCAGCAGCTCGGCAGGCACAGATACGCAGTATTTT. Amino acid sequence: CASSSAGTDTQYF.

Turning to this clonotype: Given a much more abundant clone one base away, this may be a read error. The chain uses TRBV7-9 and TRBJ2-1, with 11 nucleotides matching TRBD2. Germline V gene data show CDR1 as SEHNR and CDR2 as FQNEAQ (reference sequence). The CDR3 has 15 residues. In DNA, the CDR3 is TGTGCCAGCAGCCCAACTAGCGGGGGAGACAATGATCAGTTCTTC. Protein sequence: CASSPTSGGDNDQFF.

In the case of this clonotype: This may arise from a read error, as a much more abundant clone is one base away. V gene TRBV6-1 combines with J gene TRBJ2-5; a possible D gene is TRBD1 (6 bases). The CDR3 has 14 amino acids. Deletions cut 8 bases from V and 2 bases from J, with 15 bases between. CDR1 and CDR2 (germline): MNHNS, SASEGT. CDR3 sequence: CASGWGRGQETQYF. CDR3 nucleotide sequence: TGTGCCAGCGGCTGGGGCAGGGGACAAGAGACCCAGTACTTC.

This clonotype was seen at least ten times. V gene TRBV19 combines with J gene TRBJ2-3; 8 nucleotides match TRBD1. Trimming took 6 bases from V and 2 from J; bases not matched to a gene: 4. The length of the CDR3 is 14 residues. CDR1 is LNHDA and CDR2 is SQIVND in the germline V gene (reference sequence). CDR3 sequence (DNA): TGTGCCAGTAGGTCCAGGGGGCCCACAGATACGCAGTATTTT. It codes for CASRSRGPTDTQYF. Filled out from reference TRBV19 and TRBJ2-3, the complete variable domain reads DGGITQSPKYLFRKEGQNVTLSCEQNLNHDAMYWYRQDPGQGLRLIYYSQIVNDFQKGDIAEGYSVSREKKESFPLTVTSAQKNPTAFYLCASRSRGPTDTQYFGPGTRLTVL.

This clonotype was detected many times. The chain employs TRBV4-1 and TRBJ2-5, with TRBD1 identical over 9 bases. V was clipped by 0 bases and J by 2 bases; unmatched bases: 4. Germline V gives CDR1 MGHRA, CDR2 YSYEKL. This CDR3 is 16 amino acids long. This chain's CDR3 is CASSQESGQGQETQYF. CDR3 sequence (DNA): TGCGCCAGCAGCCAAGAATCGGGACAGGGACAAGAGACCCAGTACTTC.

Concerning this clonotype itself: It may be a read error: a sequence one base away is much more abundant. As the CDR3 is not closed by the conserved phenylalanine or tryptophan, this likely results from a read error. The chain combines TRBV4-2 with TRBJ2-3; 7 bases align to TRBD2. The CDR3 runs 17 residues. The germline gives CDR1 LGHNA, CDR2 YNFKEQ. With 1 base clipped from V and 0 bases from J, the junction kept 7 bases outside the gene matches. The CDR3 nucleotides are TGTGCCAGCAGCCAAGGGGATCTAGCGGCTAGCACAGATACGCAGTATTCT. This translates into CASSQGDLAASTDTQYS.

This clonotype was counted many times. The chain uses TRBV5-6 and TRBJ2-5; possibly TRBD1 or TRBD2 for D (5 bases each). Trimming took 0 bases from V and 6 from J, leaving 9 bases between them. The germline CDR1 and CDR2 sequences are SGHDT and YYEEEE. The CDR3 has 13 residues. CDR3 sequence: CASSLERGQTQYF. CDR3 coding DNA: TGTGCCAGCAGCTTGGAGAGGGGCCAGACCCAGTACTTC.

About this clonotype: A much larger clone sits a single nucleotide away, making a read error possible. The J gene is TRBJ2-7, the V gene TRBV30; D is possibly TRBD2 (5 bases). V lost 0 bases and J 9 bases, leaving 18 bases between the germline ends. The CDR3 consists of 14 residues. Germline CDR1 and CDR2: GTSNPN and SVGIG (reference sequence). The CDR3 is CAWSVQWERGGQYF. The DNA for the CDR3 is TGTGCCTGGAGTGTACAGTGGGAGCGAGGCGGGCAGTACTTC.

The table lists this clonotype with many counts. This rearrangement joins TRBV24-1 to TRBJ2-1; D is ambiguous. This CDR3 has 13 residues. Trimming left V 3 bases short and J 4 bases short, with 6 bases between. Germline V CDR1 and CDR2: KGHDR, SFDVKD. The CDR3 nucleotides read TGTGCCACCAGTGATGGGTCTTACAATGAGCAGTTCTTC. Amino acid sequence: CATSDGSYNEQFF.

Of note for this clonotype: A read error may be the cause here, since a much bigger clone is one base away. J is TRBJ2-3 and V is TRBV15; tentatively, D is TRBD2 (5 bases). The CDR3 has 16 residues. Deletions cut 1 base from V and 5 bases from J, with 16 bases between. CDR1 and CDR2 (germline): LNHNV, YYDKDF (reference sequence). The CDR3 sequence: CATSRGDFRDQDTQYF. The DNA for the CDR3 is TGTGCCACCAGCAGAGGGGATTTTCGGGATCAAGATACGCAGTATTTT. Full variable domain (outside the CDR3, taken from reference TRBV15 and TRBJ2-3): DAMVIQNPRYQVTQFGKPVTLSCSQTLNHNVMYWYQQKSSQAPKLLFHYYDKDFNNEADTPDNFQSRRPNTSFCFLDIRSPGLGDTAMYLCATSRGDFRDQDTQYFGPGTRLTVL.

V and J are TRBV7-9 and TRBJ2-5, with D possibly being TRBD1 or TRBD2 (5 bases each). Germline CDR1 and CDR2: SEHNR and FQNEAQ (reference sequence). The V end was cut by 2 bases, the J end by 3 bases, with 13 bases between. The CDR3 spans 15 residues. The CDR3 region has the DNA TGTGCCAGCAGCTTATACCAGGGAGATGAAGAGACCCAGTACTTC. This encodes CASSLYQGDEETQYF.

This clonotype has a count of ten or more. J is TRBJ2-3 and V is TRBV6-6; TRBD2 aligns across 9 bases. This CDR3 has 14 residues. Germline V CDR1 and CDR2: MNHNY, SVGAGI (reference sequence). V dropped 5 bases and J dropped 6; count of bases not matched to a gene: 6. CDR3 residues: CASSRLAVRDTQYF. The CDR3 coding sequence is TGTGCCAGCAGTCGACTAGCGGTTAGGGATACGCAGTATTTT.

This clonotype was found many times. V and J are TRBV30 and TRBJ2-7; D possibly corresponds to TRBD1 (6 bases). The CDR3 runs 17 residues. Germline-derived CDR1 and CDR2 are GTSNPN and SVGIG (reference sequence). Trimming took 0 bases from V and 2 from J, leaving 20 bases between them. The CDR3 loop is CAWSVSILTGYPYEQYF. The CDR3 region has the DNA TGTGCCTGGAGTGTTTCGATCCTGACAGGATATCCCTACGAGCAGTACTTC. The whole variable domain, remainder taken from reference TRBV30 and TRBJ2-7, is SQTIHQWPATLVQPVGSPLSLECTVEGTSNPNLYWYRQAAGRGLQLLFYSVGIGQISSEVPQNLSASRPQDRQFILSSKKLLLSDSGFYLCAWSVSILTGYPYEQYFGPGTRLTVT.

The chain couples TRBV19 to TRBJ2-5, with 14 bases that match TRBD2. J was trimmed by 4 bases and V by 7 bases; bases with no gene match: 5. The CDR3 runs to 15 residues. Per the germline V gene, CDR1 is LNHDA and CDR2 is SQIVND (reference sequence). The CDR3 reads CASNTGTSGGETQYF. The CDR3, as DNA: TGTGCCAGTAACACCGGGACTAGCGGGGGAGAGACCCAGTACTTC.

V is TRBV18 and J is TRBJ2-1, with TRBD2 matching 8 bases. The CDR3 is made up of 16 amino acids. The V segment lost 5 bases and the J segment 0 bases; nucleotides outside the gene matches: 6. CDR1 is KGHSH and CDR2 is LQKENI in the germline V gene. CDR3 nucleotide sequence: TGTGCCAGCTCATTGACTAGCGCGAGCTCCTACAATGAGCAGTTCTTC. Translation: CASSLTSASSYNEQFF.

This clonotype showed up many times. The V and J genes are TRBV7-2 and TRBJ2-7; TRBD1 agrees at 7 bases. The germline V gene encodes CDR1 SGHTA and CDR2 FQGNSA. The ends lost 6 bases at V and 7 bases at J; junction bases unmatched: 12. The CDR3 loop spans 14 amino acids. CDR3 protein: CASRRDRTMGEQYF. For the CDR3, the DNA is TGTGCCAGCAGACGGGACAGAACTATGGGGGAGCAGTACTTC.

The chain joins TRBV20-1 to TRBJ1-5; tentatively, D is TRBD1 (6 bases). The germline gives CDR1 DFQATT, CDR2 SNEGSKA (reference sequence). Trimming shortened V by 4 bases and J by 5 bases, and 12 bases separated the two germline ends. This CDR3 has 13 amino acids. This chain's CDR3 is CSANQGKDQPQHF. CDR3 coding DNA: TGCAGTGCTAATCAGGGGAAGGATCAGCCCCAGCATTTT.

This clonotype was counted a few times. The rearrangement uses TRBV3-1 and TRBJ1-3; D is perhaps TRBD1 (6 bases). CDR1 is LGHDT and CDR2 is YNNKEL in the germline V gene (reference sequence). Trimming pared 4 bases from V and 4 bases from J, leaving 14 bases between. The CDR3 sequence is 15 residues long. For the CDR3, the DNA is TGTGCCAGCAGCCGCCTTCGGGGGGCCGGAAACACCATATATTTT. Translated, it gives CASSRLRGAGNTIYF. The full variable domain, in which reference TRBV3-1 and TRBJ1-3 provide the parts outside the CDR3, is DTAVSQTPKYLVTQMGNDKSIKCEQNLGHDTMYWYKQDSKKFLKIMFSYNNKELIINETVPNRFSPKSPDKAHLNLHINSLELGDSAVYFCASSRLRGAGNTIYFGEGSWLTVV.

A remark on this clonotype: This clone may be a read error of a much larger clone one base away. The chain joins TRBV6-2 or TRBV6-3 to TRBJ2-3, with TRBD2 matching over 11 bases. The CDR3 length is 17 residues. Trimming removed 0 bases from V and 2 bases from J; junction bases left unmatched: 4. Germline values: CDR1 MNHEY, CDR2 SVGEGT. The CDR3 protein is CASSYSGLAGVTDTQYF. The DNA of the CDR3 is TGTGCCAGCAGTTACTCTGGACTAGCGGGCGTCACAGATACGCAGTATTTT.

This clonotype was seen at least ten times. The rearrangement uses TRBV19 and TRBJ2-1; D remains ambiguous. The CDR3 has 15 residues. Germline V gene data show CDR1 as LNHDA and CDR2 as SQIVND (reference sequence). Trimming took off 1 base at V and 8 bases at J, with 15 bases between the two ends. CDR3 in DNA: TGTGCCAGTAGTATAGGAGTGCGTAGAAACCATGAGCAGTTCTTC. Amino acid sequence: CASSIGVRRNHEQFF.

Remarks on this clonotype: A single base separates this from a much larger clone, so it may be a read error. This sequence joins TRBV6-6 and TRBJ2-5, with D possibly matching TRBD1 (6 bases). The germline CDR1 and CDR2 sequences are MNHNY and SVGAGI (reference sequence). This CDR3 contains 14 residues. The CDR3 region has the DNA TGTGCCAGCAGCCCCCGACAGGCCCAAGAGACCCAGTGCTTC. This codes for CASSPRQAQETQCF.

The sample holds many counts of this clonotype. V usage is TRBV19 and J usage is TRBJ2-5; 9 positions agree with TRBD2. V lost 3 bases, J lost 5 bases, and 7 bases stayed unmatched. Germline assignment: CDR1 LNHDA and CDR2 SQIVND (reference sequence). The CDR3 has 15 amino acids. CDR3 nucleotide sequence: TGTGCCAGTAGTATGAGCGGGGGGTCTAGTGAGACCCAGTACTTC. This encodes CASSMSGGSSETQYF.

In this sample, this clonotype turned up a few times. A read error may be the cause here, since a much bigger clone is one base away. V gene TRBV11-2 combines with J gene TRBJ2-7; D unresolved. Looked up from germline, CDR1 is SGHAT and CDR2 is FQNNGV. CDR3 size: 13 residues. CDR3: CTSSLALTGEQYF. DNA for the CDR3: TGTACCAGCAGCTTAGCCCTGACTGGCGAGCAGTACTTC.

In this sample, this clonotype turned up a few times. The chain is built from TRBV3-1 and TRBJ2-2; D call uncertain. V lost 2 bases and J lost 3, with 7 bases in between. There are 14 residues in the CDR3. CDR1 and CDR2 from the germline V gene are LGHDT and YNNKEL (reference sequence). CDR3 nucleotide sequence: TGTGCCAGCAGCCAACGGCTCTACACCGGGGAGCTGTTTTTT. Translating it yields CASSQRLYTGELFF.

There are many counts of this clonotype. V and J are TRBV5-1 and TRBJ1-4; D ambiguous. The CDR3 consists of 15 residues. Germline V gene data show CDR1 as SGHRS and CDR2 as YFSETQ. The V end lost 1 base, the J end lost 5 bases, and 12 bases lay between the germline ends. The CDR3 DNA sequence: TGCGCCAGCAGCTTGACTGGGCCCTACAATGAAAAACTGTTTTTT. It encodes CASSLTGPYNEKLFF. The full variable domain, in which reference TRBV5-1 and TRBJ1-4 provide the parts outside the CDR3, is KAGVTQTPRYLIKTRGQQVTLSCSPISGHRSVSWYQQTPGQGLQFLFEYFSETQRNKGNFPGRFSGRQFSNSRSEMNVSTLELGDSALYLCASSLTGPYNEKLFFGSGTQLSVL.